Listed below are T cell receptor beta chains from one sample, sequenced in a study of T cell responses to AZD1222 COVID-19 vaccine. Assay used: immunoSEQ multiplex PCR; TCRdb lists only in-frame clones, some missing. The data contain 150,000 or so clones, approximately 91% of them seen just once; the ten biggest clones take up around 1.2%. Sequences were derived from peripheral blood, sampled 28 days after the second AZD1222 dose. These receptors were taken from an adult who received the AZD1222 COVID-19 vaccine. CDR3s include the opening cysteine and the closing phenylalanine or tryptophan. The D gene is left open where the match is weak. Some rows have no size entry. The others give once, few or many, or a class for an expanded clone.

abundance	v_gene	j_gene	d_gene	CDR3aa	CDR3nt
-	TRBV11-2	TRBJ1-4	TRBD1	CASSLGRGRTNEKLFF	TGTGCCAGCAGCTTAGGCAGGGGGCGAACTAATGAAAAACTGTTTTTT
-	TRBV3-1/TRBV3-2	TRBJ2-1	-	CASSQNPTGEQFF	TGTGCCAGCAGCCAAAACCCGACGGGAGAGCAGTTCTTC
-	TRBV6-5	TRBJ1-5	-	CASRAGPQPQHF	TGTGCCAGCAGGGCGGGTCCCCAGCCCCAGCATTTT
-	TRBV10-3	TRBJ2-7	TRBD2	CAISGASGSPNEQYF	TGTGCCATCAGTGGGGCTAGCGGGAGTCCTAACGAGCAGTACTTC
-	TRBV27	TRBJ1-4	-	CASSLTWGTNEKLFF	TGTGCCAGCAGCTTGACCTGGGGAACTAATGAAAAACTGTTTTTT
-	TRBV15	TRBJ2-1	-	CATSGEAYNEQFF	TGTGCCACCAGCGGGGAGGCCTACAATGAGCAGTTCTTC
-	TRBV3-1/TRBV3-2	TRBJ1-2	TRBD1	CASSHNRQGPRWDGYTF	TGTGCCAGCAGCCACAATCGACAGGGGCCCAGATGGGATGGCTACACCTTC
-	TRBV24-1	TRBJ2-3	-	CATKGPGATDTQYF	TGTGCCACCAAGGGGCCAGGGGCCACAGATACGCAGTATTTT
-	TRBV19	TRBJ2-7	-	CASNQDMSYEQYF	TGTGCCAGTAACCAGGACATGTCATACGAGCAGTACTTC
-	TRBV29-1	TRBJ1-1	-	CSAGRSNTEAFF	TGCAGCGCCGGACGGTCGAACACTGAAGCTTTCTTT
few	TRBV9	TRBJ2-7	-	CASSPGGGAHEQYF	TGTGCCAGCAGCCCCGGAGGGGGAGCCCACGAGCAGTACTTC
-	TRBV12-3/TRBV12-4	TRBJ1-2	-	CASSPSGYYGYTF	TGTGCCAGCAGTCCTTCGGGCTACTATGGCTACACCTTC
-	TRBV5-1	TRBJ1-5	-	CASSFDGNQPQHF	TGCGCCAGCAGCTTTGACGGCAATCAGCCCCAGCATTTT
-	TRBV2	TRBJ2-7	TRBD1	CASRGDRGSAYEQYF	TGTGCCAGCAGGGGGGACAGGGGGTCCGCCTACGAGCAGTACTTC
-	TRBV5-1	TRBJ1-4	-	CASSFDSTNEKLFF	TGCGCCAGCAGCTTCGACAGCACTAATGAAAAACTGTTTTTT
-	TRBV4-1	TRBJ1-1	-	CASSQDREGEAFF	TGCGCCAGCAGCCAAGACAGGGAGGGGGAAGCTTTCTTT
once	TRBV18	TRBJ2-7	TRBD1	CASSPNTGTGYEQYF	TGTGCCAGCTCACCCAATACCGGGACAGGCTACGAGCAGTACTTC
-	TRBV5-6	TRBJ1-4	TRBD1	CASSGRDRTNEKLFF	TGTGCCAGCAGCGGCCGGGACAGAACTAATGAAAAACTGTTTTTT
-	TRBV18	TRBJ2-7	TRBD2	CASSPGAILAGAYEQYF	TGTGCCAGCTCACCAGGCGCAATACTAGCGGGAGCCTACGAGCAGTACTTC
-	TRBV6-1	TRBJ1-6	-	CASSEGGADNSPLHF	TGTGCCAGCAGTGAAGGAGGGGCGGATAATTCACCCCTCCACTTT
-	TRBV6-2/TRBV6-3	TRBJ1-4	-	CASSNRVEKLFF	TGTGCCAGCAGTAACAGGGTAGAGAAACTGTTTTTT
-	TRBV9	TRBJ2-5	TRBD2	CASSVGILAGLGETQYF	TGTGCCAGCAGCGTAGGAATCCTAGCGGGCCTGGGGGAGACCCAGTACTTC
-	TRBV11-2	TRBJ1-2	TRBD1	CASTNDRGNYGYTF	TGTGCCAGCACGAACGACAGGGGGAACTATGGCTACACCTTC
-	TRBV18	TRBJ1-5	TRBD1	CASSPDRGQPQHF	TGTGCCAGCTCACCGGACAGGGGCCAGCCCCAGCATTTT
-	TRBV7-7	TRBJ2-5	TRBD2	CASSLVTGGETQYF	TGTGCCAGCAGCTTAGTGACGGGGGGAGAGACCCAGTACTTC
few	TRBV6-6	TRBJ2-7	TRBD2	CASSTRRAGGPFASRDEQYF	TGTGCCAGCAGCACCAGGAGGGCGGGAGGGCCTTTTGCCTCCCGGGACGAGCAGTACTTC
-	TRBV19	TRBJ2-5	-	CASSIRGPPGETQYF	TGTGCCAGTAGTATTCGGGGCCCCCCTGGGGAGACCCAGTACTTC
-	TRBV7-3	TRBJ2-7	TRBD2	CASRKPGLAGGIPYEQYF	TGTGCCAGCAGGAAACCGGGACTAGCGGGAGGGATCCCCTACGAGCAGTACTTC
-	TRBV2	TRBJ2-3	-	CASSEVGSGTDTQYF	TGTGCCAGCAGTGAAGTCGGGAGTGGAACAGATACGCAGTATTTT
-	TRBV12-3/TRBV12-4	TRBJ2-1	TRBD1	CASKVDTGGEQFF	TGTGCCAGCAAAGTGGACACAGGGGGTGAGCAGTTCTTC
-	TRBV18	TRBJ2-5	TRBD1	CASSPRGIGETQYF	TGTGCCAGCTCACCCAGGGGGATCGGGGAGACCCAGTACTTC
-	TRBV9	TRBJ1-3	TRBD1	CASSDDRGTGNTIYF	TGTGCCAGCAGTGACGACAGGGGGACAGGAAACACCATATATTTT
-	TRBV3-1/TRBV3-2	TRBJ1-1	TRBD1	CASSQRQGYTEAFF	TGTGCCAGCAGCCAGAGACAGGGGTACACTGAAGCTTTCTTT
-	TRBV23-1	TRBJ2-1	-	CASSQSGLAGDGEQFF	TGCGCCAGCAGTCAATCGGGCCTAGCAGGGGACGGTGAGCAGTTCTTC
-	TRBV21-1	TRBJ1-1	-	CAYNRTGQIGRNTEAFF	TGTGCCTACAATCGGACAGGACAAATTGGGAGAAACACTGAAGCTTTCTTT
-	TRBV6-5	TRBJ2-7	TRBD2	CASSSRASGRSEQYF	TGTGCCAGCTCTAGCCGGGCTAGCGGGAGGAGCGAGCAGTACTTC
-	TRBV19	TRBJ1-1	-	CASSIEIGAEAFF	TGTGCCAGTAGTATAGAAATTGGCGCTGAAGCTTTCTTT
-	TRBV25-1	TRBJ2-1	-	CASSEPEPYNEQFF	TGTGCCAGCAGTGAACCGGAACCCTACAATGAGCAGTTCTTC
-	TRBV28	TRBJ1-1	-	CASMGRWAFF	TGTGCCAGCATGGGCAGGTGGGCTTTCTTT
-	TRBV2	TRBJ1-1	TRBD1	CASSEQGEGTEAFF	TGTGCCAGCAGTGAGCAGGGGGAGGGCACTGAAGCTTTCTTT
-	TRBV5-1	TRBJ2-1	TRBD2	CASSWGLARGSYNEQFF	TGCGCCAGCAGCTGGGGACTAGCCAGGGGCTCCTACAATGAGCAGTTCTTC
few	TRBV18	TRBJ1-6	TRBD1	CASSVTGGASRGVSYNSPLHF	TGTGCCAGCTCAGTAACAGGGGGCGCCTCACGAGGAGTCTCCTATAATTCACCCCTCCACTTT
few	TRBV24-1	TRBJ2-1	TRBD2	CATSDTRTSGRATEQFF	TGTGCCACCAGTGATACAAGAACTAGCGGGAGGGCCACAGAGCAGTTCTTC
-	TRBV5-5	TRBJ2-5	-	CASSVLQETQYF	TGTGCCAGCAGCGTTCTCCAAGAGACCCAGTACTTC
once	TRBV27	TRBJ2-7	TRBD1	CASSSGTGKVKSYEQYF	TGTGCCAGCAGTTCCGGGACAGGAAAAGTTAAGTCCTACGAGCAGTACTTC
-	TRBV5-1	TRBJ2-1	-	CASSLRENSPSSYNEQFF	TGCGCCAGCAGCTTGCGTGAAAATTCTCCCAGTTCCTACAATGAGCAGTTCTTC
few	TRBV6-6	TRBJ1-1	-	CASNSIMNTEAFF	TGTGCCAGCAACTCGATTATGAACACTGAAGCTTTCTTT
-	TRBV29-1	TRBJ1-1	-	CSVEGLMNTEAFF	TGCAGCGTTGAGGGCCTAATGAACACTGAAGCTTTCTTT
-	TRBV7-2	TRBJ2-7	TRBD2	CASTKSGRAPSEQYF	TGTGCCAGCACCAAAAGCGGGAGGGCCCCCTCCGAGCAGTACTTC
-	TRBV6-5	TRBJ2-1	-	CASNGGPSYNEQFF	TGTGCCAGCAACGGAGGACCATCATACAATGAGCAGTTCTTC
-	TRBV28	TRBJ2-3	-	CASSSDRPSDDRPPSDTQYF	TGTGCCAGCAGTTCCGACAGGCCCTCCGATGATCGCCCGCCATCAGATACGCAGTATTTT
-	TRBV6-6	TRBJ1-1	-	CASSYMTHTEAFF	TGTGCCAGCAGTTACATGACACACACTGAAGCTTTCTTT
-	TRBV19	TRBJ2-7	-	CASSPMDSTYEQYF	TGTGCCAGTAGTCCGATGGACAGTACCTACGAGCAGTACTTC
-	TRBV7-8	TRBJ2-3	-	CASDRGANRRGDTQYF	TGTGCTTCGGATCGGGGGGCTAACCGTCGAGGAGATACGCAGTATTTT
-	TRBV5-1	TRBJ1-1	-	CASSLETAFEAFF	TGCGCCAGCAGCTTGGAGACAGCGTTTGAAGCTTTCTTT
-	TRBV6-6	TRBJ1-4	-	CASGGLVATNEKLFF	TGTGCCAGCGGGGGGCTAGTTGCAACTAATGAAAAACTGTTTTTT
-	TRBV25-1	TRBJ1-1	-	CASSPKRAGRSEAFF	TGTGCCAGCAGTCCAAAGAGGGCAGGGAGGTCTGAAGCTTTCTTT
-	TRBV29-1	TRBJ1-2	-	CSVPGRGYGYTF	TGCAGCGTTCCGGGAAGGGGCTATGGCTACACCTTC
-	TRBV3-1/TRBV3-2	TRBJ2-7	-	CASSQSSGVYEQYF	TGTGCCAGCAGCCAGTCCTCGGGGGTCTACGAGCAGTACTTC
-	TRBV7-7	TRBJ2-1	-	CASSRGQSYNEQFF	TGTGCCAGCAGCCGAGGGCAGTCCTACAATGAGCAGTTCTTC